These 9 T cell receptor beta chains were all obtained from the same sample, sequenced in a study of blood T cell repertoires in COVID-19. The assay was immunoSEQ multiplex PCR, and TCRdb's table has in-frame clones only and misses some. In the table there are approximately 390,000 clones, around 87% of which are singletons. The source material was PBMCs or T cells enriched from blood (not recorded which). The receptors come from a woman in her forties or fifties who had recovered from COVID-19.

Here the CDR3 reads CASSEVRETSLEAQHF. The DNA for the CDR3 is TGTGCCAGCAGTGAAGTTCGGGAGACCTCCCTCGAGGCCCAGCATTTT. The rearrangement uses TRBV2 and TRBJ1-5; unclear D gene. This CDR3 is 16 amino acids long. Trimming shortened V by 1 base and J by 11 bases, and 21 bases separated the two germline ends. Germline V gene data show CDR1 as SNHLY and CDR2 as FYNNEI.

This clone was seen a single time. For the CDR3, the DNA is TGCGCCAGCAGCTTGGAAGCGGGGGGGAACCAAGAGACCCAGTACTTC. Translation gives CASSLEAGGNQETQYF. The chain is built from TRBV5-1 and TRBJ2-5; 10 bases are shared with TRBD2. CDR1 and CDR2 from the germline V gene are SGHRS and YFSETQ. CDR3 length: 16 residues. The J segment lost 0 bases and the V segment lost 0 bases, leaving 2 bases of the junction unmatched.

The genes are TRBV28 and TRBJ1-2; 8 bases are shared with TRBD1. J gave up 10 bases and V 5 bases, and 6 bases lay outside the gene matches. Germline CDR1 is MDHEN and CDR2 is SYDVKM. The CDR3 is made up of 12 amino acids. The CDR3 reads CASSLGQADYTF. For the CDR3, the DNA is TGTGCCAGCAGTCTGGGACAGGCCGACTACACCTTC.

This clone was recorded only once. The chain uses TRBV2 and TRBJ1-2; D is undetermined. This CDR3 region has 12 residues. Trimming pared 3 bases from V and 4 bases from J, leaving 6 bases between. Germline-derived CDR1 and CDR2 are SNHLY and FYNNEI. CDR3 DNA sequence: TGTGCCAGCAGTGAGGCGGCCTATGGCTACACCTTC. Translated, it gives CASSEAAYGYTF.

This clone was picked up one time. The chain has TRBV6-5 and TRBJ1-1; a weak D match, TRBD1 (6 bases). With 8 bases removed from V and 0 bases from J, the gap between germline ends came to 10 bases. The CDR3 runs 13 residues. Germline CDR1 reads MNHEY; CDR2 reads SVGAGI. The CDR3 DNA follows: TGTGCCAGCGCGCAGGGGTTGAACACTGAAGCTTTCTTT. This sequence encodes CASAQGLNTEAFF.

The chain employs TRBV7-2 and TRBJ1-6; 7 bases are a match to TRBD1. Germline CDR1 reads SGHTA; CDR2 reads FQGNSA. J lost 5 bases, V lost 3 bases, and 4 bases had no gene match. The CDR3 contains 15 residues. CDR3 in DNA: TGTGCCAGCAGCTTGGCCGGGACAGATAATTCACCCCTCCACTTT. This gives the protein CASSLAGTDNSPLHF.

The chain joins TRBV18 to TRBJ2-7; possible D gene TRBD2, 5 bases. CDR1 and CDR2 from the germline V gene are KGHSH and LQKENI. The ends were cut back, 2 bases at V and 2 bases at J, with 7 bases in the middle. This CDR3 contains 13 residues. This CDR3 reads CASSPTRTYEQYF. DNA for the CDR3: TGTGCCAGCTCACCAACTAGGACCTACGAGCAGTACTTC.

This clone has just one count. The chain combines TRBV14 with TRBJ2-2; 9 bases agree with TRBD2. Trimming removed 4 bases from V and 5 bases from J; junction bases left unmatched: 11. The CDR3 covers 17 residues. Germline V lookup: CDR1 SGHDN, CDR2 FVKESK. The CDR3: CASSLQVAGALTGELFF. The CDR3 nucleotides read TGTGCCAGCAGCCTGCAGGTAGCGGGGGCCCTTACCGGGGAGCTGTTTTTT.

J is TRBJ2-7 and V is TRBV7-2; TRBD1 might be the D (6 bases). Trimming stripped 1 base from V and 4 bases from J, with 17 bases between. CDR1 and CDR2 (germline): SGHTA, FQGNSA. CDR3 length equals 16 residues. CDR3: CASSLVAGAGVYEQYF. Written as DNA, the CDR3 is TGTGCCAGCAGCTTAGTTGCAGGGGCAGGTGTTTACGAGCAGTACTTC.